What follows are 26 T cell receptor beta chains derived from one specimen sequenced in a study of technical replicates of blood from a handful of donors. Using immunoSEQ multiplex PCR, the repertoire was profiled, and TCRdb retains in-frame clones only, with some absent. This table holds about 89,000 clones, approximately 94% found once. Sequenced: T cells isolated from PBMCs. These TCRs come from a human donor in good health.

The chain uses TRBV6-5 and TRBJ2-7, with 9 bases fitting TRBD1. Germline V gene lookup returns CDR1 MNHEY and CDR2 SVGAGI. V lost 5 bases to trimming and J lost 6 bases; unmatched junction nucleotides: 5. CDR3 length: 13 residues. The CDR3 protein is CASSRQGVGEQYF. In nucleotides, the CDR3 is TGTGCCAGCAGTCGACAGGGGGTGGGCGAGCAGTACTTC.

The CDR3 nucleotides read TGCGCCAGCAGCTCTGAAACAGGGGCGGGTGAGACCCAGTACTTC. This sequence encodes CASSSETGAGETQYF. V usage is TRBV5-1 and J usage is TRBJ2-5; 7 bases map to TRBD1. In germline, CDR1 is SGHRS, CDR2 YFSETQ. This CDR3 comprises 15 residues. J was trimmed by 5 bases and V by 3 bases; bases with no gene match: 10.

The DNA of the CDR3 is TGTGCCAGCTCAGGGGGACAGACTAAGGGGTCCCAGCATTTT. Protein: CASSGGQTKGSQHF. This chain uses TRBV18 with TRBJ1-5, with 7 bases fitting TRBD1. Germline loops: CDR1 KGHSH, CDR2 LQKENI. Losses at the gene ends were 5 bases for V and 11 bases for J; bases not matched to a gene: 12. There are 14 residues in the CDR3.

V usage is TRBV5-1 and J usage is TRBJ1-1, with TRBD1 identical over 7 bases. CDR3 size: 15 residues. Germline CDR1 reads SGHRS; CDR2 reads YFSETQ. The junction had 4 bases not matched to a gene; V was cut back by 2 bases and J by 0 bases. The CDR3 region is CASSLADRMNTEAFF. In nucleotides, the CDR3 is TGCGCCAGCAGCTTAGCGGACAGGATGAACACTGAAGCTTTCTTT.

CDR3 in amino acids: CASSDGGVGNQPQHF. The CDR3 DNA sequence: TGTGCCAGCAGTGACGGAGGGGTCGGGAATCAGCCCCAGCATTTT. The chain joins TRBV6-1 to TRBJ1-5; tentatively, D is TRBD1 (5 bases). There are 15 residues in the CDR3. The germline V gene has CDR1 MNHNS and CDR2 SASEGT. V shed 3 bases and J shed 4 bases, with 13 bases lying between them.

J is TRBJ2-7 and V is TRBV5-1; 8 bases are a match to TRBD1. This CDR3 is built from 15 residues. V was clipped by 3 bases and J by 2 bases; unmatched bases: 7. CDR1 and CDR2 from the germline V gene are SGHRS and YFSETQ. CDR3: CASSSSDRAPYEQYF. DNA of the CDR3: TGCGCCAGCAGCTCTTCGGACAGGGCCCCCTACGAGCAGTACTTC.

The chain uses TRBV7-2 and TRBJ2-7; no firm D call. This CDR3 contains 13 residues. Germline lookup yields CDR1 SGHTA and CDR2 FQGNSA. V lost 2 bases to trimming and J lost 6 bases, with 11 bases between them. The CDR3 DNA follows: TGTGCCAGCAGCTTAAGGAGTCGGGTCGAGCAGTACTTC. Translating gives CASSLRSRVEQYF.

This chain connects TRBV6-5 to TRBJ2-7; D may be TRBD1 (5 bases). Germline V gene data show CDR1 as MNHEY and CDR2 as SVGAGI. The CDR3 is made up of 13 amino acids. V lost 9 bases to trimming and J lost 4 bases, with 16 bases between them. The CDR3 loop reads CASRALGDYEQYF. The DNA of the CDR3 is TGTGCCAGTAGAGCGCTAGGGGATTACGAGCAGTACTTC.

The V gene is TRBV7-8, the J gene TRBJ2-1; D remains unclear. The CDR3 sequence is 14 residues long. Trimming took off 3 bases at V and 5 bases at J, with 11 bases between the two ends. Germline V gene lookup returns CDR1 SGHVS and CDR2 FQNEAQ. The DNA of the CDR3 is TGTGCCAGCAGCTTGGAGCTAATAAACAATGAGCAGTTCTTC. Protein product: CASSLELINNEQFF. The variable domain in full, completed from reference TRBV7-8 and TRBJ2-1, reads GAGVSQSPRYKVAKRGQDVALRCDPISGHVSLFWYQQALGQGPEFLTYFQNEAQLDKSGLPSDRFFAERPEGSVSTLKIQRTQQEDSAVYLCASSLELINNEQFFGPGTRLTVL.

The chain is built from TRBV9 and TRBJ2-2; D remains ambiguous. The germline V and J ends were trimmed by 0 bases and 4 bases, with 4 bases remaining between them. The CDR3 length is 13 residues. Germline V CDR1 and CDR2: SGDLS, YYNGEE. The CDR3 here is CASSVVGTGELFF. The CDR3 nucleotides are TGTGCCAGCAGCGTAGTCGGCACCGGGGAGCTGTTTTTT. The full variable domain, in which reference TRBV9 and TRBJ2-2 provide the parts outside the CDR3, is DSGVTQTPKHLITATGQRVTLRCSPRSGDLSVYWYQQSLDQGLQFLIQYYNGEERAKGNILERFSAQQFPDLHSELNLSSLELGDSALYFCASSVVGTGELFFGEGSRLTVL.

This chain links TRBV4-1 with TRBJ2-1; 7 positions agree with TRBD1. The length of the CDR3 is 11 residues. CDR1 and CDR2 (germline): MGHRA, YSYEKL. Trimming took 4 bases from V and 13 from J; bases not matched to a gene: 4. The CDR3 coding sequence is TGCGCCAGCAGCCGGGACAGTCAACAGTTCTTC. Translation: CASSRDSQQFF.

V and J are TRBV27 and TRBJ1-5; D gene uncertain. The V end lost 2 bases, the J end lost 2 bases, and 13 bases lay between the germline ends. CDR3 length: 16 residues. Germline loops: CDR1 MNHEY, CDR2 SMNVEV (reference sequence). CDR3 loop: CASSLIGRRGNQPQHF. CDR3 coding DNA: TGTGCCAGCAGTTTAATCGGTAGGAGGGGCAATCAGCCCCAGCATTTT.

The genes are TRBV7-8 and TRBJ2-2; 10 positions match TRBD1. This CDR3 is built from 18 residues. Trimming took 1 base from V and 0 from J; bases not matched to a gene: 5. CDR1 and CDR2 from the germline V gene are SGHVS and FQNEAQ. CDR3 region: CASSLVAGQGANTGELFF. CDR3 coding DNA: TGTGCCAGCAGCTTAGTTGCCGGACAGGGGGCGAACACCGGGGAGCTGTTTTTT. The variable domain in full, with the rest retrieved from reference TRBV7-8 and TRBJ2-2, is GAGVSQSPRYKVAKRGQDVALRCDPISGHVSLFWYQQALGQGPEFLTYFQNEAQLDKSGLPSDRFFAERPEGSVSTLKIQRTQQEDSAVYLCASSLVAGQGANTGELFFGEGSRLTVL.

The V call is TRBV2, the J call TRBJ2-1; the match to TRBD2 covers 10 bases. CDR1 and CDR2 from the germline V gene are SNHLY and FYNNEI. J gave up 5 bases and V 7 bases, and 8 bases lay outside the gene matches. This CDR3 contains 15 residues. CDR3 DNA: TGTGCCAGCACCGCCGGGACTAGCGAGAACAATGAGCAGTTCTTC. It specifies CASTAGTSENNEQFF.

The chain recombines TRBV4-1 with TRBJ1-2, with D possibly TRBD1 on 5 matching bases. This CDR3 has 15 amino acids. The germline CDR1 and CDR2 sequences are MGHRA and YSYEKL. The V end lost 3 bases, the J end lost 2 bases, and 13 bases lay between the germline ends. CDR3 sequence (DNA): TGCGCCAGCAGCCAGCCTCAACGACAGAACTATGGCTACACCTTC. Translating it yields CASSQPQRQNYGYTF.

This clone has only one observation. The chain employs TRBV5-1 and TRBJ2-6; 7 nucleotides align to TRBD1. This CDR3 region has 14 residues. In germline, CDR1 is SGHRS, CDR2 YFSETQ. The ends lost 10 bases at V and 1 base at J; junction bases unmatched: 5. The CDR3 nucleotides read TGCGCCTCTCAACAGGGGTCTGGGGCCAACGTCCTGACTTTC. Protein product: CASQQGSGANVLTF.

This sequence joins TRBV11-3 and TRBJ2-1; 10 nucleotides match TRBD1. CDR1 and CDR2 from the germline V gene are SGHNT and YENEEA. V dropped 6 bases and J dropped 6; count of bases not matched to a gene: 5. CDR3 length equals 14 residues. CDR3: CASRGQGRPNEQFF. CDR3 coding DNA: TGTGCCAGCAGGGGACAGGGGAGGCCCAATGAGCAGTTCTTC.

The chain carries TRBV28 and TRBJ1-1; no clear D. The germline V gene has CDR1 MDHEN and CDR2 SYDVKM. The germline V and J ends were trimmed by 3 bases and 2 bases, with 10 bases remaining between them. The length of the CDR3 is 14 residues. CDR3 sequence reads: CASSFFGRNTEAFF. CDR3 in DNA: TGTGCCAGCAGTTTTTTTGGCAGAAACACTGAAGCTTTCTTT.

This sequence joins TRBV5-4 and TRBJ2-7, with D perhaps TRBD1 (6 bases). The CDR3 is made up of 16 amino acids. Between the trimmed V and J ends, which lost 2 bases and 2 bases, there was a span of 17 bases. Germline CDR1 SGHNT, CDR2 YYREEE (reference sequence). CDR3 region: CASSFFRGRRTYEQYF. CDR3 bases: TGTGCCAGCAGCTTTTTCAGGGGACGGAGAACCTACGAGCAGTACTTC.

The rearrangement joins TRBV5-1 to TRBJ2-5; tentatively, D is TRBD2 (5 bases). Per germline, CDR1 SGHRS and CDR2 YFSETQ. The CDR3 covers 15 residues. V was trimmed by 3 bases and J by 2 bases, leaving 14 bases between them. The CDR3 DNA follows: TGCGCCAGCAGCTCGGAGCGGCTGATACAAGAGACCCAGTACTTC. Protein product: CASSSERLIQETQYF.

The chain carries TRBV7-2 and TRBJ2-1, with 11 positions matching TRBD2. Trimming at V came to 0 bases and at J to 3 bases, leaving 16 bases not matched to a gene. There are 21 residues in the CDR3. Germline V gives CDR1 SGHTA, CDR2 FQGNSA. The DNA of the CDR3 is TGTGCCAGCAGCTTAGCCCCTGTAGCGGGAGGGCGCTGGGTCAACTACAATGAGCAGTTCTTC. This sequence encodes CASSLAPVAGGRWVNYNEQFF.

The sample holds a few counts of this clone. V usage is TRBV28 and J usage is TRBJ1-1; perhaps TRBD1 as D (5 bases). The V end lost 4 bases, the J end lost 8 bases, and 17 bases lay between the germline ends. CDR1 and CDR2 from the germline V gene are MDHEN and SYDVKM. The length of the CDR3 is 14 residues. The CDR3 DNA reads TGTGCCAGCAGTTACAATTCAGGGAGGAGGGAAGCTTTCTTT. Amino acid sequence: CASSYNSGRREAFF.

The V gene is TRBV5-4, the J gene TRBJ2-1; 8 positions agree with TRBD2. This CDR3 has 15 amino acids. Trimming removed 0 bases from V and 3 bases from J; junction bases left unmatched: 2. Germline loops: CDR1 SGHNT, CDR2 YYREEE (reference sequence). The CDR3: CASSLEAGVYNEQFF. DNA for the CDR3: TGTGCCAGCAGCTTGGAAGCGGGAGTCTACAATGAGCAGTTCTTC.

The chain joins TRBV28 to TRBJ1-5, with D unclear. The germline CDR1 and CDR2 sequences are MDHEN and SYDVKM. V was cut by 7 bases and J by 2 bases, with 9 bases left in between. CDR3 size: 13 residues. The CDR3 coding sequence is TGTGCCAGCAATCCAGGCGGCAATCAGCCCCAGCATTTT. This encodes CASNPGGNQPQHF.

V usage is TRBV27 and J usage is TRBJ2-1, with D possibly being TRBD2 (6 bases). The V gene's germline CDR1 is MNHEY and CDR2 SMNVEV (reference sequence). The CDR3 runs to 15 residues. V was clipped by 4 bases and J by 0 bases, with 10 bases between them. The DNA for the CDR3 is TGTGCCAGCAGTTCGGGACTCAGCTCCTACAATGAGCAGTTCTTC. Translating it yields CASSSGLSSYNEQFF.

The chain uses TRBV4-2 and TRBJ2-7; D unresolved. Trimming took 1 base from V and 3 from J, leaving 7 bases between them. This CDR3 spans 13 amino acids. Germline CDR1 LGHNA, CDR2 YNFKEQ. CDR3 amino acids: CASSQVSDYEQYF. CDR3 in DNA: TGTGCCAGCAGCCAAGTAAGCGACTACGAGCAGTACTTC.